These 5 T cell receptor beta chains originate from one sample sequenced in a study of blood T cells in healthy people across ages. Sample-barcoded 5' priming and a J-beta primer mix drove a second PCR of roughly 6 to 12 cycles. Each CDR3 protein is one row after TCRdb ran MiXCR on the 5' RACE reads. The data show 1.5 million to 2 million distinct CDR3 sequences, roughly 30% seen once. The specimen sequenced was blood. Receptor source: a woman younger than 45 in good health.

At least ten counts were recorded for this clonotype. The rearrangement uses TRBV5-5 and TRBJ2-5; D uncertain. V was shortened by 0 bases and J by 5 bases, with 8 bases between the two germline ends. CDR3 size: 13 residues. Germline CDR1 and CDR2: SGHKS and YYEKEE (reference sequence). The CDR3 reads CASSLAVPETQYF. CDR3 sequence (DNA): TGTGCCAGCAGCTTGGCAGTTCCGGAGACCCAGTACTTC.

In its sample, this clonotype was seen once. The V call is TRBV18, the J call TRBJ2-1; the D is unclear. This CDR3 region has 14 residues. In germline, CDR1 is KGHSH, CDR2 LQKENI. Trimming stripped 2 bases from V and 10 bases from J, with 15 bases between. The CDR3 sequence is CASSPTPLGIEQFF. CDR3 sequence (DNA): TGTGCCAGCTCACCAACCCCCCTAGGAATCGAGCAGTTCTTC.

This clonotype was observed once. A much larger clone differs by one base, so this may be a read error. This rearrangement joins TRBV20-1 to TRBJ2-7, with 7 bases identical to TRBD1. Germline assignment: CDR1 DFQATT and CDR2 SNEGSKA (reference sequence). The J segment lost 7 bases and the V segment lost 6 bases, leaving 18 bases of the junction unmatched. The CDR3 covers 15 residues. Here the CDR3 reads CSASAWGQKDNEQYF. As DNA, the CDR3 is TGCAGTGCAAGCGCGTGGGGACAGAAAGACAATGAGCAGTACTTC.

The V gene is TRBV12-3 or TRBV12-4, the J gene TRBJ2-7, with 7 bases lining up with TRBD1. V dropped 6 bases and J dropped 5; count of bases not matched to a gene: 7. This CDR3 spans 13 amino acids. The CDR3 DNA is TGTGCCAGCAGCCCAGACAGGGTAGACGAGCAGTACTTC. This gives the protein CASSPDRVDEQYF.

The rearrangement joins TRBV7-2 to TRBJ2-2; D uncertain. This CDR3 is 13 amino acids long. The germline gives CDR1 SGHTA, CDR2 FQGNSA. The ends were cut back, 10 bases at V and 0 bases at J, with 9 bases in the middle. CDR3 amino acids: CATSNSNTGELFF. The CDR3 DNA reads TGTGCCACGTCGAATTCGAACACCGGGGAGCTGTTTTTT.